This T cell receptor (beta chain) appears in the sequencing data of a study of OX40 agonist ivuxolimab in advanced cancers. Study-level background: Of the participants, approximately 38% had some prior anti-PD-1, anti-PD-L1 or anti-CTLA-4 therapy, which was allowed. There were three patients with partial responses, one having hepatocellular carcinoma and two cutaneous melanoma.

Data came from immunoSEQ multiplex PCR; TCRdb stores just in-frame clones and leaves some out. The sample shows about 36,000 clones, roughly three quarters of them seen only once. There are a few counts of this clone. V lost 4 bases and J lost 7, with 22 bases in between. Germline V gene data show CDR1 as MGHRA and CDR2 as YSYEKL. The CDR3 covers 17 residues. This TCR came from an adult with an advanced solid tumor such as melanoma, head and neck, liver or kidney cancer. The J gene is TRBJ1-4, the V gene TRBV4-1; the D gene is possibly TRBD1 (6 bases). Sequenced here: CD4+ or CD8+ T cells sorted from blood, sampled in a trial of the OX40 agonist ivuxolimab. The CDR3 sequence is CASSLPRRGRVSEKLFF. The DNA for the CDR3 is TGCGCCAGCAGCCTTCCCCGGCGGGGGCGGGTGAGTGAAAAACTGTTTTTT.